This T cell receptor beta chain emerged from a study of T cell responses to AZD1222 COVID-19 vaccine (dated by TCRdb to about 2021). A note on the overall study: AZD1222 recipients whose second dose came at about 4 weeks and those whose second dose came at about 12 weeks were combined into one group, since spike-specific TCR depth and breadth did not differ between the two schedules. TCR sequencing was performed for roughly 250 trial participants, of whom some 200 were given two doses of AZD1222 and about 25 were given two doses of MenACWY control vaccine. Trial participants were enrolled by age into subgroups of 18-55, 56-69 and 70-plus years, and approximately 150, 30 and 60 TCR-sequenced participants, respectively, were included in these subgroups. The full study reports these points: Nearly half of unique spike-specific TCRs reportedly recognized epitopes outside regions mutated in the B.1.351 and B.1.1.7 variants. Participants were mostly white British and included more females than males, and it was suggested by the authors that clonal diversity may have been underestimated. The vaccine-associated CD4 TCRs covered the entire spike protein, and the dominant responses fell in regions 160-218 and 743-854. Conclusions about previously exposed vaccinees are limited because only a handful of AZD1222 recipients were SARS-CoV-2 seropositive at baseline. In the small 56-69-year group, the increase in depth fell short of significance, most likely because of low power. Spike-specific TCR breadth and depth rose significantly after two AZD1222 doses compared with day 0 and with MenACWY recipients. Because no samples from the day 14 peak response were available, repertoires could be characterized only after the peak T cell response.

The CDR3 regions of human TCRbeta chains were analyzed by immunosequencing. In the paper's pipeline: TCRs in the repertoires were matched against a reference library of SARS-CoV-2-specific TCRs that had been generated with the MIRA antigen-specificity platform. Breadth meant the fraction of unique TCRs that were SARS-CoV-2-associated, whereas depth meant the fraction of total T cells that were SARS-CoV-2-associated. Using the MIRA data, each spike-specific TCR was mapped to the spike region that the TCR reacts to and placed in a CD4 or CD8 class. Log10-transformed breadth and depth values were compared by one-way ANOVA with Sidak's multiple comparisons tests. Drawn from immuneACCESS, this table holds only the in-frame rearrangements with V and J called that TCRdb kept. Clones are partly lost; checked studies trace under half to an unresolved V gene and leave the rest unexplained. D and trimming come from the DNA, and the V and J calls and clone size come from that table. Present in this sample are 85,000 to 130,000 clones, around 87% of which were seen just once. The ten biggest clones cover around 3.2% of the sample.

This clone was observed a few times. What this receptor recognizes is not known. No base-level quality is on record; no much larger clone is a single base apart. V is clipped by 6 bases and J by 1 base, and the sequence between their germline boundaries is 7 bases long. The CDR3, from cysteine to phenylalanine, totals 13 residues. Left in the record is the CDR3 DNA by itself, 39 bases read in frame from the first base. The time point label, as the study defines it: baseline before first vaccination. The vaccinee samples were drawn from two UK trials, COV001 and COV002, one of which was a single-blind randomized controlled phase 2/3 trial testing AZD1222 (ChAdOx1 nCoV-19) in healthy adults. For TCRbeta chain sequencing, PBMC samples from trial participants were taken at day 0 and at day 28 after the second dose.

This sample comprised peripheral blood, obtained on day 0 of AZD1222 vaccination. Recombination connected TRBV12-3 or TRBV12-4 to TRBJ1-5; no confident D gene assignment can be made. The sequence came from an adult in good health. The CDR3 in this case is CASSLGSNQPQHF. The nucleotide sequence reads TGTGCCAGCAGCCTCGGGAGCAATCAGCCCCAGCATTTT.